The sequence of this TCR beta chain was determined in a study of blood T cells in healthy people across ages. Study outcomes and limitations: Considered underestimates were the diversity estimates obtained from one million T cells. It was not known whether donors were CMV positive (a possible confounder of expanded clonotype changes).

Russia was home to the donors, healthy Caucasian individuals aged roughly 6 to 100. Comments on this clonotype: Its antigen is unidentified.

A J-beta primer mix and a sample-barcoded 5' primer were used in a second PCR of about 6 to 12 cycles. TCRdb ran MiXCR on the 5' RACE reads and lists one entry per CDR3 protein. The top ten clones hold about 20% of a sample with approximately 730,000 distinct CDR3 sequences, 43% of them seen once. The CDR3 loop spans 13 amino acids. Per the germline V gene, CDR1 is SGHVS and CDR2 is FNYEAQ. Trimming removed 0 bases at V and 4 bases at J, with 4 bases between. The chain uses TRBV7-6 and TRBJ2-1; the D is unclear. Sequencing was carried out using blood. This sequence was found in a woman between 55 and 75 years old in good health. CDR3 sequence: CASSLAQYNEQFF. CDR3 sequence (DNA): TGTGCCAGCAGCTTAGCACAGTACAATGAGCAGTTCTTC.